This passage covers 25 T cell receptor beta chains from one sample sequenced in a study of PD-1 blockade in classical Hodgkin lymphoma. The time point denotes: cycle 4 day 1 (C4D1), after 6 weeks of nivolumab. All patients relapsed after autologous stem cell transplantation, and brentuximab vedotin exposure varied. Produced via immunoSEQ multiplex PCR; TCRdb's table is partial and in-frame only. This table holds tens of thousands of clones, 90% found once. The sequencing here drew on peripheral blood mononuclear cells (PBMCs), taken before the fourth cycle of nivolumab. Source of these receptors: a human donor with classical Hodgkin lymphoma.

The chain employs TRBV30 and TRBJ2-2; no firm D call. The CDR3 spans 13 residues. V dropped 0 bases and J dropped 4 bases, with 6 bases sitting between them. Germline V lookup: CDR1 GTSNPN, CDR2 SVGIG (reference sequence). The CDR3 here is CAWSVQATGELFF. In nucleotides, the CDR3 is TGTGCCTGGAGTGTTCAGGCCACCGGGGAGCTGTTTTTT.

This rearrangement joins TRBV7-6 to TRBJ2-5; 11 nucleotides line up with TRBD1. This CDR3 has 15 amino acids. Germline lookup yields CDR1 SGHVS and CDR2 FNYEAQ. Germline trimming cut 4 bases from V and 4 bases from J; bases unmatched to any gene: 5. The CDR3 reads CASSSVGQGAETQYF. Written as DNA, the CDR3 is TGTGCCAGCAGCTCCGTCGGACAGGGGGCAGAGACCCAGTACTTC. Complete variable domain (other parts from reference TRBV7-6 and TRBJ2-5): GAGVSQSPRYKVTKRGQDVALRCDPISGHVSLYWYRQALGQGPEFLTYFNYEAQQDKSGLPNDRFSAERPEGSISTLTIQRTEQRDSAMYRCASSSVGQGAETQYFGPGTRLLVL.

J is TRBJ1-1 and V is TRBV27; 7 bases are a match to TRBD1. The V segment lost 0 bases and the J segment 10 bases; nucleotides outside the gene matches: 14. CDR3 length: 16 amino acids. Germline V gives CDR1 MNHEY, CDR2 SMNVEV (reference sequence). CDR3 DNA: TGTGCCAGCAGTTTATCAGGGCAGACAGGGTTTAGAGTAGCTTTCTTT. Its translation: CASSLSGQTGFRVAFF.

The chain couples TRBV28 to TRBJ1-5; 7 positions agree with TRBD1. Trimming took 1 base from V and 0 from J; bases not matched to a gene: 3. Germline V gives CDR1 MDHEN, CDR2 SYDVKM. This CDR3 has 16 amino acids. This CDR3 is CASSLLAGGSNQPQHF. The CDR3 region has the DNA TGTGCCAGCAGTTTATTGGCAGGGGGTAGCAATCAGCCCCAGCATTTT.

This clone has only one observation. The V call is TRBV11-2, the J call TRBJ1-6; weak D call: TRBD1 (5 bases). The CDR3 is 13 amino acids. The V gene's germline CDR1 is SGHAT and CDR2 FQNNGV. Trimming pared 5 bases from V and 17 bases from J, leaving 19 bases between. This CDR3 is CASSAIRGGLFHF. The CDR3 DNA reads as TGTGCCAGCAGCGCCATTCGGGGGGGGTTATTCCACTTT.

This sequence joins TRBV15 and TRBJ1-1, with D tentatively TRBD1 (5 bases). The germline V gene has CDR1 LNHNV and CDR2 YYDKDF (reference sequence). The CDR3 spans 15 residues. Trimming shortened V by 2 bases and J by 11 bases, and 21 bases separated the two germline ends. In DNA, the CDR3 is TGTGCCACCAGCAGAACTGGGGCGTATGGGGTGCTCGCTTTCTTT. This gives the protein CATSRTGAYGVLAFF.

V and J are TRBV7-2 and TRBJ2-1; TRBD2 matches at 14 bases. Losses at the gene ends were 5 bases for V and 8 bases for J; bases not matched to a gene: 5. The CDR3 loop spans 15 amino acids. CDR1 is SGHTA and CDR2 is FQGNSA in the germline V gene. The CDR3 is CASSQGLAGGDEQFF. For the CDR3, the DNA is TGTGCCAGCAGCCAAGGACTAGCGGGGGGCGATGAGCAGTTCTTC.

The chain carries TRBV2 and TRBJ2-7; a weak D match, TRBD2 (6 bases). The V end lost 6 bases, the J end lost 7 bases, and 7 bases lay between the germline ends. The CDR3 consists of 10 residues. Germline V lookup: CDR1 SNHLY, CDR2 FYNNEI. The CDR3 bases are TGTGCCAGCAGGGAGGGTGAGCAGTACTTC. It translates to CASREGEQYF.

This chain connects TRBV7-2 to TRBJ1-2; TRBD1 aligns across 9 bases. Germline lookup yields CDR1 SGHTA and CDR2 FQGNSA. This CDR3 has 16 residues. V trimming: 3 bases; J trimming: 7 bases; junction bases outside the gene matches: 12. The CDR3 DNA reads TGTGCCAGCAGCTTCCCCGACAGGGGGACTTTTCGTGGCTACACCTTC. It codes for CASSFPDRGTFRGYTF.

This clone was recorded a few times. The V gene is TRBV19, the J gene TRBJ1-2; tentative D call: TRBD1 (6 bases). Germline loops: CDR1 LNHDA, CDR2 SQIVND (reference sequence). The V gene lost 5 bases and the J gene lost 8 bases, with 12 bases spanning the gap. There are 12 residues in the CDR3. CDR3 loop: CASSGGEGGYTF. DNA for the CDR3: TGTGCCAGTAGTGGGGGCGAGGGCGGCTACACCTTC. Supplemented by reference TRBV19 and TRBJ1-2, the full variable domain reads DGGITQSPKYLFRKEGQNVTLSCEQNLNHDAMYWYRQDPGQGLRLIYYSQIVNDFQKGDIAEGYSVSREKKESFPLTVTSAQKNPTAFYLCASSGGEGGYTFGSGTRLTVV.

The chain recombines TRBV4-3 with TRBJ2-2; D perhaps matches TRBD1 (6 bases). CDR1 and CDR2 from the germline V gene are LGHNA and YSLEER. V was trimmed by 1 base and J by 4 bases, leaving 10 bases between them. The length of the CDR3 is 15 residues. CDR3 amino acids: CASSQAAGATGELFF. The CDR3 DNA follows: TGCGCCAGCAGCCAAGCCGCAGGGGCCACCGGGGAGCTGTTTTTT.

The rearrangement uses TRBV14 and TRBJ2-1, with 11 bases identical to TRBD2. Trimming removed 4 bases from V and 9 bases from J; junction bases left unmatched: 8. CDR1 is SGHDN, CDR2 FVKESK, per germline. The CDR3 is 15 amino acids. The DNA for the CDR3 is TGTGCCAGCAGCCTAGTAGCGGGGGGGCTGGGTGAGCAGTTCTTC. Translation gives CASSLVAGGLGEQFF.

This rearrangement joins TRBV7-2 to TRBJ2-5; no firm D call. V gave up 1 base and J gave up 5 bases, with 8 bases separating them. Germline CDR1 SGHTA, CDR2 FQGNSA. The CDR3 consists of 13 residues. CDR3 residues: CASSLEGWETQYF. CDR3 nucleotide sequence: TGTGCCAGCAGCTTAGAAGGGTGGGAGACCCAGTACTTC. Using reference TRBV7-2 and TRBJ2-5 for the parts outside the CDR3, the full variable domain is GAGVSQSPSNKVTEKGKDVELRCDPISGHTALYWYRQSLGQGLEFLIYFQGNSAPDKSGLPSDRFSAERTGGSVSTLTIQRTQQEDSAVYLCASSLEGWETQYFGPGTRLLVL.

The rearrangement joins TRBV9 to TRBJ2-3; 11 bases are shared with TRBD2. Germline V gives CDR1 SGDLS, CDR2 YYNGEE. The ends lost 3 bases at V and 1 base at J; junction bases unmatched: 7. CDR3 length: 17 residues. The DNA of the CDR3 is TGTGCCAGCAGCGCTACTACGGGACTAGCGGGCACAGATACGCAGTATTTT. Translation: CASSATTGLAGTDTQYF.

The chain's CDR3 is CASSPAGVEAFF. As DNA, the CDR3 is TGCGCCAGCAGCCCAGCGGGGGTAGAAGCTTTCTTT. The V gene is TRBV5-1, the J gene TRBJ1-1; possible D gene TRBD1, 5 bases. Trimming shortened V by 4 bases and J by 8 bases, and 12 bases separated the two germline ends. The length of the CDR3 is 12 residues. Germline assignment: CDR1 SGHRS and CDR2 YFSETQ.

As DNA, the CDR3 is TGTGCCTGGAGGTTACTTTTGAGGCCGAACACTGAAGCTTTCTTT. Translated, it gives CAWRLLLRPNTEAFF. The V and J genes are TRBV30 and TRBJ1-1; D gene unclear. The CDR3 is 15 residues long. V lost 3 bases to trimming and J lost 1 base, with 15 bases between them. Germline CDR1 and CDR2: GTSNPN and SVGIG (reference sequence).

This clone turned up a few times. The V gene is TRBV28, the J gene TRBJ1-6; D is unclear. V dropped 10 bases and J dropped 10 bases, with 17 bases sitting between them. CDR3 length: 13 amino acids. Per germline, CDR1 MDHEN and CDR2 SYDVKM. CDR3 nucleotides: TGTGCCACCCGCGCTCCGGATTTATCACCCCTCCACTTT. This translates into CATRAPDLSPLHF.

CDR3 in DNA: TGTGCCAGCAGCCCTGGCCTGAACACTGAAGCTTTCTTT. It is translated as CASSPGLNTEAFF. The J gene is TRBJ1-1, the V gene TRBV7-3; D is uncertain. Germline CDR1 SGHTA, CDR2 FQGTGA. The V gene lost 5 bases and the J gene lost 0 bases, with 7 bases spanning the gap. The CDR3 runs 13 residues.

This rearrangement joins TRBV19 to TRBJ1-5, with D possibly being TRBD1 (6 bases). CDR1 and CDR2 (germline): LNHDA, SQIVND (reference sequence). The CDR3 contains 16 residues. V was shortened by 3 bases and J by 4 bases, with 16 bases between the two germline ends. For the CDR3, the DNA is TGTGCCAGTAGTATTAGGTTGGGGGGCGCGAATCAGCCCCAGCATTTT. It specifies CASSIRLGGANQPQHF.

This chain uses TRBV4-1 with TRBJ2-7, with TRBD1 matching over 10 bases. The V gene's germline CDR1 is MGHRA and CDR2 YSYEKL. This CDR3 is built from 15 residues. Trimming removed 4 bases from V and 3 bases from J; junction bases left unmatched: 6. CDR3 amino acids: CASSRLGDRGYEQYF. The CDR3 nucleotides are TGCGCCAGCAGCCGTCTGGGGGACAGGGGCTACGAGCAGTACTTC.

The CDR3 DNA sequence: TGTGCCAGCAGCTCCCTCCCCGGGGCCGGCCACTCCTACAATGAGCAGTTCTTC. It translates to CASSSLPGAGHSYNEQFF. V is TRBV11-3 and J is TRBJ2-1; D may be TRBD1 or TRBD2 (5 bases each). V was trimmed by 4 bases and J by 0 bases, leaving 19 bases between them. The CDR3 spans 18 residues. Germline-derived CDR1 and CDR2 are SGHNT and YENEEA.

The rearrangement joins TRBV28 to TRBJ1-5; the D gene is possibly TRBD1 (6 bases). V lost 8 bases, J lost 4 bases, and 15 bases lay in between. The CDR3 sequence is 14 residues long. From germline, CDR1 is MDHEN and CDR2 SYDVKM. This chain's CDR3 is CASLLQGNNQPQHF. As DNA, the CDR3 is TGTGCCAGCCTTTTACAGGGCAATAATCAGCCCCAGCATTTT. The whole variable domain, filled in from reference TRBV28 and TRBJ1-5, reads DVKVTQSSRYLVKRTGEKVFLECVQDMDHENMFWYRQDPGLGLRLIYFSYDVKMKEKGDIPEGYSVSREKKERFSLILESASTNQTSMYLCASLLQGNNQPQHFGDGTRLSIL.

The rearrangement joins TRBV10-2 to TRBJ2-5; D is unclear. Germline V gives CDR1 WSHSY, CDR2 SAAADI. V was clipped by 4 bases and J by 5 bases, with 14 bases between them. The CDR3 extends over 14 amino acids. CDR3 bases: TGCGCCAGCAGTGGTTGGAACGGGCAGGAGACCCAGTACTTC. Translation gives CASSGWNGQETQYF.

This clone was seen only a few times. This sequence joins TRBV7-2 and TRBJ1-2; the match to TRBD1 covers 10 bases. V gave up 5 bases and J gave up 4 bases; unmatched junction bases: 13. The CDR3 is 17 amino acids. CDR1 and CDR2 from the germline V gene are SGHTA and FQGNSA. The CDR3 nucleotides read TGTGCCAGCAGCGCCGGCCGGGACAGGGGAAGGTCCTATGGCTACACCTTC. It translates to CASSAGRDRGRSYGYTF.

V is TRBV6-8 and J is TRBJ1-1; 8 nucleotides line up with TRBD1. Germline V gene data show CDR1 as MNHGY and CDR2 as SAAAGT. The trim removed 2 bases at V and 0 bases at J, leaving 8 bases unmatched. The CDR3 runs to 17 residues. This chain's CDR3 is CASSYPGQGHMNTEAFF. CDR3 bases: TGTGCCAGCAGTTACCCCGGACAGGGCCACATGAACACTGAAGCTTTCTTT.